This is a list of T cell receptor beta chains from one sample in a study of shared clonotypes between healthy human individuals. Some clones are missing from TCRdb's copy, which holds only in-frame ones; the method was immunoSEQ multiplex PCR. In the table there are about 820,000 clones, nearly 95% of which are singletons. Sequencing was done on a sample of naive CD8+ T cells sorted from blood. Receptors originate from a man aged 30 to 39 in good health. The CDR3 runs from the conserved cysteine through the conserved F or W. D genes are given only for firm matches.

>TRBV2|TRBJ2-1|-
CASSDVRERYNEQFF
TGTGCCAGCAGTGATGTGCGGGAACGCTACAATGAGCAGTTCTTC
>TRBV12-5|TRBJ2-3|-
CASGLGRSRTDTQYF
TGTGCTAGTGGTTTGGGTAGGAGTCGGACAGATACGCAGTATTTT
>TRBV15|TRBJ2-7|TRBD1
CATSIPGQGAPYEQYF
TGTGCCACCAGCATCCCTGGACAGGGGGCTCCCTACGAGCAGTACTTC
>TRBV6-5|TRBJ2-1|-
CASSYSGAGYNEQFF
TGTGCCAGCAGTTACTCTGGCGCGGGGTACAATGAGCAGTTCTTC
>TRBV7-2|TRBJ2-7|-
CASSLPLEGTGRYEQYF
TGTGCCAGCAGCCTCCCTTTGGAGGGGACTGGCCGGTACGAGCAGTACTTC
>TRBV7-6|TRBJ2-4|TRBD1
CASSSPGQGNIQYF
TGTGCCAGCAGCTCGCCTGGACAGGGGAACATTCAGTACTTC
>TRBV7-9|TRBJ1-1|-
CASSVDEAFF
TGTGCCAGCAGCGTCGATGAAGCTTTCTTT
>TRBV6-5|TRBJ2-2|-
CASSPEGHSTGELFF
TGTGCCAGCAGTCCGGAGGGCCACAGCACCGGGGAGCTGTTTTTT
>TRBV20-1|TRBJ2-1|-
CSAYINEQFF
TGCAGTGCCTACATCAATGAGCAGTTCTTC
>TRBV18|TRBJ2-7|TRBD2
CASSRDSGSPTYEQYF
TGTGCCAGCTCAAGAGATAGCGGGAGTCCGACATACGAGCAGTACTTC
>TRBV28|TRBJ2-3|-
CASSFLPFNTDTQYF
TGTGCCAGCAGTTTCCTGCCTTTTAACACAGATACGCAGTATTTT
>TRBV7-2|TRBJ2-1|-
CASSPAGDPSYNEQFF
TGTGCCAGCAGCCCCGCCGGGGATCCGAGTTACAATGAGCAGTTCTTC